The rows below give T cell receptor beta chains drawn from one sample of a study of CD8+ T cells in alopecia areata. Produced via immunoSEQ multiplex PCR; TCRdb's table is partial and in-frame only. This sample carries 180,000 or so clones, roughly 60% of them seen once, and the ten largest clones take more than 5.5%. Sequenced here: CD4+ T cells sorted from blood, sampled at week 24, from a patient treated with tofacitinib. The receptors here all came from a human donor with alopecia areata. Each CDR3 is given without its conserved first and last residue. Fields, in order: J gene, clone size, V gene, CDR3 protein. Clone size is shown for a subset of rows, as once, few, many or a class of expanded clone.

J gene: TRBJ2-5
clone size: -
V gene: TRBV9
CDR3 protein: ASSPSGGREGTQY

J gene: TRBJ2-7
clone size: few
V gene: TRBV29-1
CDR3 protein: NTRFGSLEGYEQY

J gene: TRBJ2-5
clone size: -
V gene: TRBV5-1
CDR3 protein: ASSYGGGETQY

J gene: TRBJ1-1
clone size: -
V gene: TRBV4-1
CDR3 protein: ASSQVDRMNTEAF

J gene: TRBJ1-1
clone size: once
V gene: TRBV13
CDR3 protein: ASSFWQEGTEAF

J gene: TRBJ2-6
clone size: -
V gene: TRBV7-3
CDR3 protein: ASSSPSSGANVLT

J gene: TRBJ2-7
clone size: -
V gene: TRBV5-1
CDR3 protein: ASREQGTSYEQY

J gene: TRBJ2-7
clone size: -
V gene: TRBV2
CDR3 protein: ASSVLYEQY

J gene: TRBJ1-2
clone size: -
V gene: TRBV25-1
CDR3 protein: ASGYRDGYT

J gene: TRBJ2-5
clone size: once
V gene: TRBV30
CDR3 protein: AWGRGRTLQETQY

J gene: TRBJ2-5
clone size: few
V gene: TRBV28
CDR3 protein: ASSRGNFQETQY

J gene: TRBJ2-5
clone size: -
V gene: TRBV7-2
CDR3 protein: ASTSLTSGQETQY

J gene: TRBJ2-3
clone size: -
V gene: TRBV29-1
CDR3 protein: SVIRGTGALTDTQY

J gene: TRBJ2-2
clone size: few
V gene: TRBV11-2
CDR3 protein: ASSLGDFGTGELF